This TCR beta chain was observed in a study of cytomegalovirus exposure and HLA in healthy donors (dated by TCRdb to about 2017). About the full investigation: According to a later analysis, the approximately 130 validation repertoires were produced on the same platform as the 680 or so repertoires of the first cohort. The aim of the study was to test whether cataloging public T cell receptors could identify signatures of past pathogen exposure. A separate validation cohort of roughly 110 different subjects was used in addition to the roughly 670-subject first cohort. To predict cytomegalovirus infection status, the study brought together high-throughput TCR immunosequencing, statistical association of individual TCRs with disease status, and machine learning.

The CDR3 holds 15 amino acids from the cysteine to the phenylalanine. The only DNA kept is the CDR3, 45 bases in frame from the first base. CDR1 and CDR2 were assigned from the germline V gene as LGHNA and YSLEER. The junction shows trimming of 2 bases on V and 5 bases on J, plus 16 bases between the germline ends. Donors formed part of the validation cohort, which comprised 120 subjects and was distinct from the first cohort of fewer than 750 subjects. Here is what the overall study found, with its caveats: The classifier was reported to diagnose cytomegalovirus status with high specificity and sensitivity in both the original cohort and the validation cohort. Across donors, most TCR sequences were observed very rarely, whereas some public TCRs were present in many individuals. In a later analysis, TCRs clustered in the first cohort were found to also tend to co-occur in the 120 or so validation repertoires, with approximately 93% of cluster scores above 0. The authors suggested that the approach could potentially be generalized to other disease states and immunological phenotypes. The study listed 150 to 200 TCR beta chains as associated with cytomegalovirus. A later analysis had no HLA typing for the validation cohort, so co-occurrence there was scored across all 110 or so repertoires. A few of the identified cytomegalovirus-associated TCR beta chains were confirmed in vitro to be specific for cytomegalovirus antigens.

The library came from the immunoSEQ multiplex PCR assay. The paper's data handling went like this. A statistical classification framework was built for diagnosing cytomegalovirus status from the catalog of TCR beta chain sequences. Held by TCRdb, this immuneACCESS table contains in-frame sequences only and omits some clones. Under half of the omission traces to an unresolved V gene where checked; the cause of the rest is unknown. V and J calls and clone size are copied from that table; D and trimming were computed from the DNA. The sample table contains some 170,000 clones; only one count was recorded for 80% to 90% of them. The ten largest make up approximately 2.1% of the sample. In regard to this clone: Its antigen is currently not known. No clone much larger than this one lies a single base away; base qualities are absent.

The origin of this receptor is a woman aged 18-29 years in good health and CMV-seronegative. The sample consisted of PBMCs. The rearranged segments are TRBV4-3 and TRBJ2-7; the D segment could be TRBD2, given 7 matching bases. CDR3 region: CASSQNSGGRDEQYF. Here is the DNA: TGCGCCAGCAGCCAAAATTCGGGGGGCCGGGACGAGCAGTACTTC.